The 16 T cell receptor beta chains listed next were all sequenced from one sample in a study of blood T cell repertoires in COVID-19. Only in-frame clones appear in the TCRdb table, and some are missing; sequencing was by immunoSEQ multiplex PCR. Of about 110,000 clones listed, approximately 80% are singletons. Input material: peripheral blood. These receptors were obtained from a woman in her 70s with acute or convalescent COVID-19.

The V and J genes are TRBV6-1 and TRBJ1-6; 8 nucleotides align to TRBD1. The V gene's germline CDR1 is MNHNS and CDR2 SASEGT. There are 16 residues in the CDR3. V shed 4 bases and J 4 bases; nucleotides not matched to a gene: 6. CDR3 amino acids: CASSGTGRAYNSPLHF. CDR3 DNA sequence: TGTGCCAGCAGTGGGACAGGGAGGGCATATAATTCACCCCTCCACTTT.

The rearrangement uses TRBV2 and TRBJ2-6, with 10 bases aligning to TRBD1. The CDR3 sequence is 17 residues long. V shed 6 bases, J shed 4 bases, and the junction held 9 bases outside the gene matches. The germline V gene encodes CDR1 SNHLY and CDR2 FYNNEI. In nucleotides, the CDR3 is TGTGCCAGCAGGGGCGGACAGGGGGTAAGCGGGGCCAACGTCCTGACTTTC. Translating it yields CASRGGQGVSGANVLTF. Complete variable domain (other parts from reference TRBV2 and TRBJ2-6): EPEVTQTPSHQVTQMGQEVILRCVPISNHLYFYWYRQILGQKVEFLVSFYNNEISEKSEIFDDQFSVERPDGSNFTLKIRSTKLEDSAMYFCASRGGQGVSGANVLTFGAGSRLTVL.

The rearrangement links TRBV7-7 to TRBJ2-2, with D perhaps matching TRBD2 (6 bases). The CDR3 sequence is 15 residues long. With 5 bases removed from V and 5 bases from J, the gap between germline ends came to 15 bases. Germline V lookup: CDR1 SSHAT, CDR2 FNYEAQ (reference sequence). Written as DNA, the CDR3 is TGTGCCAGCAGCCTCCAGGGCCGGGGGACCGGGGAGCTGTTTTTT. The encoded protein is CASSLQGRGTGELFF.

This clone was picked up one time. The V gene is TRBV10-3, the J gene TRBJ1-3; D is perhaps TRBD1 (5 bases). The ends were cut back, 3 bases at V and 0 bases at J, with 15 bases in the middle. Germline CDR1 ENHRY, CDR2 SYGVKD. CDR3 size: 17 residues. DNA of the CDR3: TGTGCCATCAGTGACTCGGGACTCCTGAGCTCTGGAAACACCATATATTTT. This sequence encodes CAISDSGLLSSGNTIYF.

This chain uses TRBV10-3 with TRBJ2-7; D possibly corresponds to TRBD2 (6 bases). The CDR3 is 13 residues long. The V end lost 9 bases, the J end lost 9 bases, and 21 bases lay between the germline ends. Per germline, CDR1 ENHRY and CDR2 SYGVKD. CDR3 sequence: CAMGAGGDGRQYF. Here the CDR3 DNA reads TGTGCCATGGGCGCCGGAGGGGACGGGAGGCAGTACTTC.

In its sample, this clone was seen once. V is TRBV10-1 and J is TRBJ2-5; D remains ambiguous. The germline gives CDR1 WNHNN, CDR2 SYGVQD (reference sequence). The V and J ends lost 2 bases and 0 bases respectively, with 7 bases between them. CDR3 length: 14 amino acids. The CDR3 here is CASSESLNQETQYF. The CDR3 DNA follows: TGCGCCAGCAGTGAGAGCCTGAACCAAGAGACCCAGTACTTC.

The chain has TRBV28 and TRBJ2-7, with D possibly matching TRBD1 (6 bases). This CDR3 comprises 12 residues. Germline CDR1 reads MDHEN; CDR2 reads SYDVKM. Trimming took 6 bases from V and 4 from J, leaving 10 bases between them. The CDR3 DNA follows: TGTGCCAGCAGGAGACAGGAGTACGAGCAGTACTTC. This translates into CASRRQEYEQYF.

The rearrangement joins TRBV5-4 to TRBJ2-1; 13 positions match TRBD2. The CDR3 runs 15 residues. CDR1 is SGHNT, CDR2 YYREEE, per germline (reference sequence). J lost 5 bases, V lost 4 bases, and 3 bases had no gene match. CDR3 in amino acids: CASSVGLAGNNEQFF. The CDR3 region has the DNA TGTGCCAGCAGCGTGGGACTAGCGGGAAACAATGAGCAGTTCTTC.

Worth noting for this clone: Other DNA sequences in the sample encode the same CDR3. The V and J genes are TRBV5-1 and TRBJ2-5; the D gene is possibly TRBD1 (6 bases). Germline CDR1 and CDR2: SGHRS and YFSETQ. V dropped 0 bases and J dropped 5 bases, with 14 bases sitting between them. This CDR3 has 15 residues. CDR3: CASSLGSRGSETQYF. In nucleotides, the CDR3 is TGCGCCAGCAGCTTGGGCTCAAGGGGGTCGGAGACCCAGTACTTC.

The V call is TRBV27, the J call TRBJ1-5; D unresolved. Trimming stripped 5 bases from V and 6 bases from J, with 14 bases between. Germline V gene data show CDR1 as MNHEY and CDR2 as SMNVEV (reference sequence). The CDR3 has 14 residues. CDR3 nucleotides: TGTGCCAGCAGTCCCCGGGGAGAGGGTCAGCCCCAGCATTTT. Residues: CASSPRGEGQPQHF.

The chain employs TRBV28 and TRBJ1-5; weak D call: TRBD1 (5 bases). This CDR3 is built from 14 residues. With 3 bases removed from V and 3 bases from J, the gap between germline ends came to 9 bases. Per the germline V gene, CDR1 is MDHEN and CDR2 is SYDVKM. In DNA form, the CDR3 reads TGTGCCAGCAGTTTTGCAGGGAACAATCAGCCCCAGCATTTT. Encoded protein: CASSFAGNNQPQHF.

The J gene is TRBJ1-1, the V gene TRBV7-8; D remains ambiguous. V lost 2 bases and J 1 base, leaving 8 bases between the germline ends. This CDR3 is 14 amino acids long. Germline V gives CDR1 SGHVS, CDR2 FQNEAQ. The DNA for the CDR3 is TGTGCCAGCAGCTTATCAGGCAGGAACACTGAAGCTTTCTTT. Encoded protein: CASSLSGRNTEAFF.

The rearrangement uses TRBV7-3 and TRBJ2-2, with D possibly being TRBD1 (5 bases). The germline V and J ends were trimmed by 5 bases and 8 bases, with 12 bases remaining between them. CDR3 length: 13 residues. The germline V gene has CDR1 SGHTA and CDR2 FQGTGA. DNA of the CDR3: TGTGCCAGCAGCCGACAGCCCGGTGGGGAGCTGTTTTTT. Its translation is CASSRQPGGELFF.

This clone is a singleton in its sample. The chain recombines TRBV28 with TRBJ1-2; 7 bases are shared with TRBD1. After removal of 10 bases from V and 0 bases from J, the junction contained 8 bases not matched to a gene. The CDR3 length is 14 residues. Germline V lookup: CDR1 MDHEN, CDR2 SYDVKM. Here the CDR3 reads CATSRDRANYGYTF. CDR3 nucleotide sequence: TGTGCCACCTCAAGGGACAGAGCTAACTATGGCTACACCTTC.

The chain is built from TRBV28 and TRBJ1-1, with TRBD1 identical over 8 bases. Germline V CDR1 and CDR2: MDHEN, SYDVKM. The CDR3 consists of 14 residues. V trimming: 6 bases; J trimming: 7 bases; junction bases outside the gene matches: 10. The CDR3: CASRYAPGGVEAFF. The CDR3 DNA reads TGTGCCAGCAGATATGCGCCAGGGGGCGTTGAAGCTTTCTTT.

The gene calls are TRBV7-2 and TRBJ1-1, with TRBD1 as a possible D gene (5 bases). Per germline, CDR1 SGHTA and CDR2 FQGNSA. The CDR3 runs to 13 residues. Trimming shortened V by 5 bases and J by 7 bases, and 14 bases separated the two germline ends. The CDR3: CASSQDPQGEAFF. The CDR3 DNA is TGTGCCAGCAGCCAAGACCCCCAGGGTGAAGCTTTCTTT.